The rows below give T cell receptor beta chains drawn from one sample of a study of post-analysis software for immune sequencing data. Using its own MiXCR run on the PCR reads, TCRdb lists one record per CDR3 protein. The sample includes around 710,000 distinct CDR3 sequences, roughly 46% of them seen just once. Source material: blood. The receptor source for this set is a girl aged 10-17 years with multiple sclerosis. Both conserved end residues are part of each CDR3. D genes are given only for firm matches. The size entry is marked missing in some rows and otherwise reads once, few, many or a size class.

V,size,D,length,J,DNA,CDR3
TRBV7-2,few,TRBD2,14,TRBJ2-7,TGTGCCAGCAGCTTAGTGAGCGGGGGGGACGAGCAGTACTTC,CASSLVSGGDEQYF
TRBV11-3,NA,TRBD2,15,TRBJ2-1,TGTGCCAGCAGCGCATCTAGCGGGCTCTACAATGAGCAGTTCTTC,CASSASSGLYNEQFF
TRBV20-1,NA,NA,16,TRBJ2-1,TGCAGTGCTAGAGATCGCTCGACGAGCTCCTACAATGAGCAGTTCTTC,CSARDRSTSSYNEQFF
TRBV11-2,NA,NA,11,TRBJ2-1,TGTGCCAGCAGCCAAACTACGATTACGTTCTTC,CASSQTTITFF
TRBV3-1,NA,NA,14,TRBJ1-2,TGTGCCAGCAGCCTCCGGGACGGACGGGGTGGCTACACCTTC,CASSLRDGRGGYTF
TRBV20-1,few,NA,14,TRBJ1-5,TGCAGTGCTAGTCCAGGGGCGGGGAATCAGCCCCAGCATTTT,CSASPGAGNQPQHF
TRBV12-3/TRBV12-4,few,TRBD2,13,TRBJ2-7,TGTGCCAGCAGAAGGCGGGAGACCTACGAGCAGTACTTC,CASRRRETYEQYF
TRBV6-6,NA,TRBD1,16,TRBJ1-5,TGTGCCAGCAGTTACCCCCGACAGGGGAGCAATCAGCCCCAGCATTTT,CASSYPRQGSNQPQHF
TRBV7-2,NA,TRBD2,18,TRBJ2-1,TGTGCCAGCAGCCGGACTAGCGGGACTCAGAGCTCCTACAATGAGCAGTTCTTC,CASSRTSGTQSSYNEQFF
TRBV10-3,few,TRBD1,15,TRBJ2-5,TGTGCCATCAGTGAGGGGACAGGGGGCGAGGAGACCCAGTACTTC,CAISEGTGGEETQYF
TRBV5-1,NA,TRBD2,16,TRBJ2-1,TGCGCCAGCAGCTTAAGGACTAGTTCAGGCTACAATGAGCAGTTCTTC,CASSLRTSSGYNEQFF
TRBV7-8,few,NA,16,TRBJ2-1,TGTGCCAGCAGCTTAGTCGGGGCAGGGAAAGACAATGAGCAGTTCTTC,CASSLVGAGKDNEQFF
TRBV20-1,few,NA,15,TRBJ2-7,TGCAGTGCTAGAGATCACAAGACTAGTTTCTACGAGCAGTACTTC,CSARDHKTSFYEQYF
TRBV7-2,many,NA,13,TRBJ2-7,TGTGCCAGCAGCTTAGCGGGAGTGGGTGAGCAGTACTTC,CASSLAGVGEQYF
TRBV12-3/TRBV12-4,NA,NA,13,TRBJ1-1,TGTGCCAGTCGAACGGGCAGCGGCCCTGAAGCTTTCTTT,CASRTGSGPEAFF
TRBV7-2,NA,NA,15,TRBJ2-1,TGTGCCAGCAGCCGCAGGGGCGGGTACATAAATGAGCAGTTCTTC,CASSRRGGYINEQFF
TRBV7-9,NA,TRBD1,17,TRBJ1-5,TGTGCCAGCAGTTTTTCCCCGGGACAGGGGAACAATCAGCCCCAGCATTTT,CASSFSPGQGNNQPQHF
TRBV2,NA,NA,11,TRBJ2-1,TGTGCCAGTCAAGCCGATCATGAGCAGTTCTTC,CASQADHEQFF
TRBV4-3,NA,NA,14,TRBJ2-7,TGCGCCAGCAGCCCAACGACTGCGGGGTACGAGCAGTACTTC,CASSPTTAGYEQYF
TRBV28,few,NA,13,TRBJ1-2,TGTGCCAGCAGTTTCTCACAGGACTGGGGCTACACCTTC,CASSFSQDWGYTF
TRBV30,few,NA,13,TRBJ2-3,TGTGCCTGGAGTGGGATCATCCCAGATACGCAGTATTTT,CAWSGIIPDTQYF
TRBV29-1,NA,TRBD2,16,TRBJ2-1,TGCAGCGTTGAAAAACGACTAGCGGGAGAAATGGGTGAGCAGTTCTTC,CSVEKRLAGEMGEQFF
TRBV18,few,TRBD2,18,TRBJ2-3,TGTGCCAGCTCACCAGGGCCAGCGGGAGGAGCTGGCACAGATACGCAGTATTTT,CASSPGPAGGAGTDTQYF
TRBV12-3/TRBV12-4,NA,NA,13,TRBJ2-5,TGTGCCAGCAGTTTTACGGAGGAAGAGACCCAGTACTTC,CASSFTEEETQYF
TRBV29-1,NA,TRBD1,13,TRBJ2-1,TGCAGCGGGATAACAGGGGCAAACAATGAGCAGTTCTTC,CSGITGANNEQFF
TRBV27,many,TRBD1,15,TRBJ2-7,TGTGCCAGCAGTGCTGGGACAGAGCTACAGCGGGAGCAGTACTTC,CASSAGTELQREQYF
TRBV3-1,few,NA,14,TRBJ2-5,TGTGCCAGCAGCCAAGGTATCCGAACAGAGACCCAGTACTTC,CASSQGIRTETQYF
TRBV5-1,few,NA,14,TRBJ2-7,TGCGCCAGCAGCTTGGACGGAACCTCCTACGAGCAGTACTTC,CASSLDGTSYEQYF
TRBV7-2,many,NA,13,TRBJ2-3,TGTGCCAGCAGCCCCACCAGGGAAGATACGCAGTATTTT,CASSPTREDTQYF
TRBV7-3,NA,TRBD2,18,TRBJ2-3,TGTGCCAGCAGCCCTCGTCCCCTAGCGGGAGTGCGGGGGGATACGCAGTATTTT,CASSPRPLAGVRGDTQYF
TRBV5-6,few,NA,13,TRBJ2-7,TGTGCCAGCAGCTTGGCATCACCACGCGAGCAGTACTTC,CASSLASPREQYF
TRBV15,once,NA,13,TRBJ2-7,TGTGCCACCAGCAGTAATAAGGGTTCCGAGCAGTACTTC,CATSSNKGSEQYF
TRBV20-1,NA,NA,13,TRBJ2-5,TGCAGTGCTAGAGATCGAGGGGCTGCGACCCAGTACTTC,CSARDRGAATQYF
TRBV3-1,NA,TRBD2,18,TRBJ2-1,TGTGCCAGCAGCCGAGTTCCCCTGATAGCGGGAGGGCAATCTGAGCAGTTCTTC,CASSRVPLIAGGQSEQFF
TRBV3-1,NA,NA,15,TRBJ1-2,TGTGCCAGCAGCCAAGATCTGTCCAGGGGCGATGGCTACACCTTC,CASSQDLSRGDGYTF
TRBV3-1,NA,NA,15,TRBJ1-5,TGTGCCAGCAGCCTTGGGATCTATAGCAATCAGCCCCAGCATTTT,CASSLGIYSNQPQHF
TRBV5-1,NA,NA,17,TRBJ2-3,TGCGCCAGCAGCTTGGGTTGGCGGGCTCGGGGCACAGATACGCAGTATTTT,CASSLGWRARGTDTQYF